This T cell receptor beta chain comes out of a study of blood T cell repertoires in COVID-19. Study in general: Samples of COVID-19 (acute and convalescent) were obtained from the United States, Italy and Spain.

This CDR3 spans 14 amino acids. Germline CDR1 and CDR2: KGHSH and LQKENI. The V gene end was trimmed by 2 bases and the J gene end by 2 bases; junction bases not matched to a gene: 0. Method: immunoSEQ multiplex PCR; TCRdb's copy keeps in-frame clones and lacks some. The data contain under 350,000 clones, about nine tenths of them singletons. On this clone: The sample has other DNA sequences that encode this CDR3 too.

The sequenced sample consisted of PBMCs or T cells enriched from blood (not recorded which). The chain links TRBV18 to TRBJ1-5; 7 nucleotides line up with TRBD1. The TCR originated in a man in his sixties who had recovered from COVID-19. CDR3 region: CASSPTGGNQPQHF. The CDR3 DNA reads as TGTGCCAGCTCACCAACAGGGGGCAATCAGCCCCAGCATTTT.